The rows below give T cell receptor beta chains drawn from one sample of a study of blood T cell repertoires in COVID-19. This table comes from immunoSEQ multiplex PCR, and its TCRdb copy is limited to in-frame clones, with some not included. The data show 150,000 to 200,000 clones, 86% seen once. The sequenced material came from peripheral blood. The receptors were gathered from a man between 50 and 59 years old with active or convalescent COVID-19. The CDR3 runs from the conserved cysteine through the conserved F or W. The order of the fields is V gene, J gene, D gene, CDR3 length, CDR3 protein. A D gene is named only where the DNA matches it firmly.

v_gene: TRBV25-1; j_gene: TRBJ2-3; d_gene: TRBD2; len: 15; CDR3aa: CASSRRAGGLDTQYF
v_gene: TRBV7-6; j_gene: TRBJ2-1; d_gene: TRBD2; len: 15; CDR3aa: CASSLVELAGEEQFF
v_gene: TRBV5-4; j_gene: TRBJ2-3; d_gene: TRBD2; len: 14; CDR3aa: CASKPVGREDTQYF
v_gene: TRBV27; j_gene: TRBJ2-1; d_gene: NA; len: 16; CDR3aa: CASTSPGQGMNNEQFF
v_gene: TRBV7-2; j_gene: TRBJ2-5; d_gene: TRBD1; len: 15; CDR3aa: CASSLGQGAWETQYF
v_gene: TRBV6-4; j_gene: TRBJ1-4; d_gene: NA; len: 14; CDR3aa: CASTLRTEFEKLFF
v_gene: TRBV5-1; j_gene: TRBJ2-1; d_gene: TRBD1; len: 15; CDR3aa: CASSLESGGLNEQFF
v_gene: TRBV6-5; j_gene: TRBJ2-2; d_gene: TRBD2; len: 15; CDR3aa: CASRSSGGASGELFF
v_gene: TRBV30; j_gene: TRBJ1-6; d_gene: TRBD1; len: 14; CDR3aa: CAWSIQGYGSPLHF
v_gene: TRBV5-4; j_gene: TRBJ1-2; d_gene: NA; len: 16; CDR3aa: CASTQSVGDFNYGYTF
v_gene: TRBV28; j_gene: TRBJ1-2; d_gene: NA; len: 11; CDR3aa: CGTASSVGYTF
v_gene: TRBV2; j_gene: TRBJ2-3; d_gene: TRBD1; len: 15; CDR3aa: CASSEYGTDTDTQYF
v_gene: TRBV3-1/TRBV3-2; j_gene: TRBJ2-5; d_gene: TRBD2; len: 19; CDR3aa: CASSQVDLVPGLAPETQYF